This is a list of T cell receptor beta chains from one sample in a study of shared clonotypes between healthy human individuals. Some clones are missing from TCRdb's copy, which holds only in-frame ones; the method was immunoSEQ multiplex PCR. This table holds hundreds of thousands of clones, 98% found once. Sequencing was done on a sample of naive CD8+ T cells sorted from blood. The receptors here all came from a man younger than 45 in good health. CDR3s include the opening cysteine and the closing phenylalanine or tryptophan. Fields, in order: CDR3 length, V gene, clone size, J gene, D gene, CDR3 DNA, CDR3 protein. The D gene is left open where the match is weak. Clone sizes are given selectively: once, few, many, or a class where the clone is expanded.

cdr3_length: 14; v_call: TRBV4-1; clone_size: NA; j_call: TRBJ1-1; d_call: TRBD1; cdr3_nt: TGCGCCAGCAGCCATAACAGGGGGAGCACTGAAGCTTTCTTT; cdr3_aa: CASSHNRGSTEAFF
cdr3_length: 13; v_call: TRBV30; clone_size: NA; j_call: TRBJ2-7; d_call: TRBD1; cdr3_nt: TGTGCCTGGAGTTCCGGGACAGCCTACGAGCAGTACTTC; cdr3_aa: CAWSSGTAYEQYF
cdr3_length: 16; v_call: TRBV7-9; clone_size: NA; j_call: TRBJ1-3; d_call: TRBD1; cdr3_nt: TGTGCCAGCAGCAAGACAGGGAGGAGCTCTGGAAACACCATATATTTT; cdr3_aa: CASSKTGRSSGNTIYF
cdr3_length: 15; v_call: TRBV11-2; clone_size: NA; j_call: TRBJ2-1; d_call: TRBD1; cdr3_nt: TGTGCCAGCAGCCTGGACAGGGGACCCTACAATGAGCAGTTCTTC; cdr3_aa: CASSLDRGPYNEQFF
cdr3_length: 15; v_call: TRBV19; clone_size: NA; j_call: TRBJ2-3; d_call: NA; cdr3_nt: TGTGCCAGTAGTACTCGACGTGAACTCACAGATACGCAGTATTTT; cdr3_aa: CASSTRRELTDTQYF
cdr3_length: 12; v_call: TRBV29-1; clone_size: NA; j_call: TRBJ2-1; d_call: TRBD2; cdr3_nt: TGCAGCGTCAGGACTAGCATCGATGAGCAGTTCTTC; cdr3_aa: CSVRTSIDEQFF
cdr3_length: 13; v_call: TRBV27; clone_size: NA; j_call: TRBJ2-1; d_call: NA; cdr3_nt: TGTGCCAGCAGTTTCCAGAGGGGCAATGAGCAGTTCTTC; cdr3_aa: CASSFQRGNEQFF
cdr3_length: 11; v_call: TRBV14; clone_size: few; j_call: TRBJ2-7; d_call: NA; cdr3_nt: TGTGCCAGCAGCCAAGCCTACGAGCAGTACTTC; cdr3_aa: CASSQAYEQYF
cdr3_length: 15; v_call: TRBV5-3; clone_size: NA; j_call: TRBJ2-3; d_call: NA; cdr3_nt: TGTGCCAGCAGCTTGGGGCGGGACAGCACAGATACGCAGTATTTT; cdr3_aa: CASSLGRDSTDTQYF
cdr3_length: 14; v_call: TRBV4-1; clone_size: NA; j_call: TRBJ2-7; d_call: TRBD2; cdr3_nt: TGCGCCAGCAGCTTCCGAAGCGGGGGCTACGAGCAGTACTTC; cdr3_aa: CASSFRSGGYEQYF
cdr3_length: 16; v_call: TRBV28; clone_size: NA; j_call: TRBJ2-1; d_call: TRBD2; cdr3_nt: TGTGCCAGCAGTTTAATGGGACTAGCGGGAGACGGTGAGCAGTTCTTC; cdr3_aa: CASSLMGLAGDGEQFF
cdr3_length: 12; v_call: TRBV29-1; clone_size: NA; j_call: TRBJ2-5; d_call: NA; cdr3_nt: TGCAGCGAATCGCTTAACGAAGAGACCCAGTACTTC; cdr3_aa: CSESLNEETQYF
cdr3_length: 11; v_call: TRBV5-4; clone_size: NA; j_call: TRBJ2-1; d_call: NA; cdr3_nt: TGTGCCAGCAGCTCTGACAATGAGCAGTTCTTC; cdr3_aa: CASSSDNEQFF
cdr3_length: 15; v_call: TRBV6-5; clone_size: NA; j_call: TRBJ2-2; d_call: NA; cdr3_nt: TGTGCCAGCAGTTACTCCTCCACGAGCACCGGGGAGCTGTTTTTT; cdr3_aa: CASSYSSTSTGELFF
cdr3_length: 14; v_call: TRBV19; clone_size: NA; j_call: TRBJ2-3; d_call: NA; cdr3_nt: TGTGCCAGTAGCTGGGCAGGGGCCACAGATACGCAGTATTTT; cdr3_aa: CASSWAGATDTQYF
cdr3_length: 15; v_call: TRBV11-2; clone_size: NA; j_call: TRBJ2-6; d_call: TRBD1; cdr3_nt: TGTGCCAGCAGCCAACAGGGGGCTGGGGCCAACGTCCTGACTTTC; cdr3_aa: CASSQQGAGANVLTF
cdr3_length: 15; v_call: TRBV11-2; clone_size: NA; j_call: TRBJ2-2; d_call: TRBD2; cdr3_nt: TGTGCCAGCAGCTCTGGACTAGCGGGAACTGGGGAGCTGTTTTTT; cdr3_aa: CASSSGLAGTGELFF
cdr3_length: 16; v_call: TRBV7-8; clone_size: NA; j_call: TRBJ2-1; d_call: TRBD2; cdr3_nt: TGTGCCAGCAGCTCCCGTAGCGGGAGGCCGGGGGTGGAGCAGTTCTTC; cdr3_aa: CASSSRSGRPGVEQFF
cdr3_length: 14; v_call: TRBV5-6; clone_size: NA; j_call: TRBJ2-3; d_call: NA; cdr3_nt: TGTGCCAGCAGCTTGAAGGGGGGCACAGATACGCAGTATTTT; cdr3_aa: CASSLKGGTDTQYF